These T cell receptor beta chains were read from a single sample in a study of T cell responses to AZD1222 COVID-19 vaccine. Clones were read by immunoSEQ multiplex PCR, and TCRdb kept only the in-frame ones, dropping some. The repertoire holds some 190,000 clones, approximately 89% seen once, with over 1.5% in the top ten. The specimen comprised peripheral blood, sampled 28 days after the second AZD1222 dose. All receptors come from an adult who received the AZD1222 COVID-19 vaccine. Both conserved end residues are part of each CDR3. D genes are given only for firm matches. Size values are once, few and many counts, or a class for expanded clones, and some rows have none.

V	D	J	size	DNA	CDR3
TRBV4-1	TRBD1	TRBJ1-2	NA	TGCGCCAGCAGCCAAGTAGACAGGGATTACTATGGCTACACCTTC	CASSQVDRDYYGYTF
TRBV30	NA	TRBJ2-1	NA	TGTGCCTGGGCTTCGGACACCCCTTACAATGAGCAGTTCTTC	CAWASDTPYNEQFF
TRBV2	NA	TRBJ2-1	NA	TGTGCCAAACGAACAGGGACTGTCTACAATGAGCAGTTCTTC	CAKRTGTVYNEQFF
TRBV5-1	TRBD1	TRBJ1-1	NA	TGCGCCAGCAGCCCCGGGACAGGGGACACTGAAGCTTTCTTT	CASSPGTGDTEAFF
TRBV5-1	NA	TRBJ1-6	NA	TGCGCCAGCAGCTCGGACAGCTATAATTCACCCCTCCACTTT	CASSSDSYNSPLHF
TRBV27	TRBD1	TRBJ1-1	NA	TGTGCCAGCAGTTTCGGGACAGTGAACACTGAAGCTTTCTTT	CASSFGTVNTEAFF
TRBV2	NA	TRBJ1-5	NA	TGTGCCAGCAGGTTAGAGGGGGTAAGCAATCAGCCCCAGCATTTT	CASRLEGVSNQPQHF
TRBV4-1	TRBD1	TRBJ2-5	NA	TGCGCCAGCAGCCTCCCCGGGACAGGGGGCTACGAGACCCAGTACTTC	CASSLPGTGGYETQYF
TRBV2	NA	TRBJ1-1	once	TGTGCCAGCAGTCAAAATCCGAACACTGAAGCTTTCTTT	CASSQNPNTEAFF
TRBV11-2	NA	TRBJ1-2	few	TGTGCCAGCAGCTTAGCGCTGGCAGGCTCCTATGGCTACACCTTC	CASSLALAGSYGYTF
TRBV27	TRBD2	TRBJ2-5	NA	TGTGCCAGCAGCGAGGTTGCAGCGGGAGGGGGGACCCAGTACTTC	CASSEVAAGGGTQYF
TRBV27	NA	TRBJ2-7	NA	TGTGCCAGTGCAGTAGAAGGGGAGCAGTACTTC	CASAVEGEQYF
TRBV7-6	TRBD1	TRBJ1-4	NA	TGTGCCAGCAGCTCCTTCGGGACAGCTAATGAAAAACTGTTTTTT	CASSSFGTANEKLFF
TRBV6-5	TRBD1	TRBJ2-1	NA	TGTGCCAGCAGGTTCCGGGACAGGGACAATGAGCAGTTCTTC	CASRFRDRDNEQFF
TRBV5-1	TRBD1	TRBJ1-5	NA	TGCGCCAGCAGCTTCACAGGGGGCCGGGGGCAGCCCCAGCATTTT	CASSFTGGRGQPQHF
TRBV7-2	NA	TRBJ2-2	NA	TGTGCCAGCAGCTTTGCGAACACCGGGGAGCTGTTTTTT	CASSFANTGELFF
TRBV7-3	TRBD2	TRBJ2-3	NA	TGTGCCAGCAGCCCAGAACTAGCGGGAGATTCAGATACGCAGTATTTT	CASSPELAGDSDTQYF
TRBV18	TRBD2	TRBJ2-7	NA	TGTGCCAGCTCCCCCGGGACTAGCAGATTGTACGAGCAGTACTTC	CASSPGTSRLYEQYF
TRBV27	NA	TRBJ2-7	NA	TGTGCCAGCAGTTTAGTCCAAGCTCCCGACGAGCAGTACTTC	CASSLVQAPDEQYF
TRBV4-1	NA	TRBJ2-3	NA	TGCGCCAGCAGCCAAGATTCGGGCAGGGCCTACACAGATACGCAGTATTTT	CASSQDSGRAYTDTQYF
TRBV14	NA	TRBJ2-5	NA	TGTGCCAGCAGCCAAGGGCGTCACACGTACGCGGGCATGGAGACCCAGTACTTC	CASSQGRHTYAGMETQYF
TRBV6-5	TRBD1	TRBJ1-4	NA	TGTGCCAGCAGGGAGAGGGGGCGCGTTGAAAAACTGTTTTTT	CASRERGRVEKLFF
TRBV2	TRBD1	TRBJ1-2	few	TGTGCCAGCAGTCTGGACAGGGAACGACGTGGCTACACCTTC	CASSLDRERRGYTF
TRBV7-7	NA	TRBJ2-5	NA	TGTGCTAGCAGCTTATCGGCAGGGGTAGGAGAGACCCAGTACTTC	CASSLSAGVGETQYF
TRBV6-5	NA	TRBJ1-2	NA	TGTGCCAGCTCTTTTATGGGGGGCGCGGGCGGCTACACCTTC	CASSFMGGAGGYTF
TRBV7-9	NA	TRBJ1-1	NA	TGTGCCAGCAGCTTGACCCAAATGAACACTGAAGCTTTCTTT	CASSLTQMNTEAFF
TRBV6-5	TRBD1	TRBJ2-1	NA	TGTGCCAGCAGTACCGACAGGGGGAGACACAATGAGCAGTTCTTC	CASSTDRGRHNEQFF
TRBV3-1/TRBV3-2	NA	TRBJ2-3	NA	TGTGCCAGCAGCCAAGATCGACAATATACGCAGTATTTT	CASSQDRQYTQYF
TRBV25-1	TRBD1	TRBJ1-4	once	TGTGCCAGCAGTGAGCCAGGGGGTAACAAAAAACTGTTTTTT	CASSEPGGNKKLFF
TRBV19	NA	TRBJ1-1	NA	TGTGCCAGTAGGGGAGGCGGGGGGACTGAAGCTTTCTTT	CASRGGGGTEAFF
TRBV6-5	NA	TRBJ2-7	NA	TGTGCCAGCAGTTCCATAGCCTACGAGCAGTACTTC	CASSSIAYEQYF
TRBV2	NA	TRBJ1-2	NA	TGTGCCAGCAGTCTTGGACAGTCCTATGGCTACACCTTC	CASSLGQSYGYTF
TRBV5-1	TRBD1	TRBJ1-2	many	TGCGCCAGCAGCCCGGGACAGGGGACCTATGGCTACACCTTC	CASSPGQGTYGYTF
TRBV5-1	NA	TRBJ1-2	NA	TGCGCCAGCAGCGCGGGCGGCGGACTCTATGGCTACACCTTC	CASSAGGGLYGYTF
TRBV27	TRBD2	TRBJ2-1	NA	TGTGCCAGCAGTTTCGGCGGTAGCGGGATGAATGAGCAGTTCTTC	CASSFGGSGMNEQFF
TRBV6-1	NA	TRBJ2-4	NA	TGTGCCAGCAGTGAATTTCAGGGGCGAGTCAAAAACATTCAGTACTTC	CASSEFQGRVKNIQYF
TRBV5-4	NA	TRBJ1-1	NA	TGTGCCAGCAGACGAGGGGATCTCAACACTGAAGCTTTCTTT	CASRRGDLNTEAFF
TRBV18	TRBD2	TRBJ2-2	NA	TGTGCCAGCTCACCACTAGCGGGAGGGCCCACCGGGGAGCTGTTTTTT	CASSPLAGGPTGELFF
TRBV3-1/TRBV3-2	NA	TRBJ1-2	NA	TGTGCCAGCAGCCAAGAGGGGAGACAGGACTATGGCTACACCTTC	CASSQEGRQDYGYTF
TRBV6-2/TRBV6-3	NA	TRBJ2-1	NA	TGTGCCAGCAGTTACCTCAACCACAATGAGCAGTTCTTC	CASSYLNHNEQFF
TRBV5-1	TRBD1	TRBJ1-1	NA	TGCGCCAGCAGCAGCAATGAGAGGACAGGGACTGAAGCTTTCTTT	CASSSNERTGTEAFF
TRBV27	NA	TRBJ1-2	once	TGTGCCAGCAGTTTAATAGGCCAGGGATTCTATGGCTACACCTTC	CASSLIGQGFYGYTF